These T cell receptor beta chains were read from a single sample in a study of CD8 T cells in ankylosing spondylitis. In TCRdb, the 5' RACE reads were re-called with MiXCR into one record per CDR3 protein. The repertoire consists of 150,000 to 200,000 distinct CDR3 sequences, with 30% to 40% occurring once and the leading ten covering 6%. The specimen sequenced was synovial fluid, either unsorted or a sorted T cell fraction (not recorded which). The receptors originated from a male donor with ankylosing spondylitis. Both conserved end residues are part of each CDR3. D genes are given only for firm matches. Only some rows state a clone size, as once, few, many or a class for expanded clones.

TRBJ2-7 . TRBV29-1 few TGCAGCGTGACCGTCAGACAGGTCGGTACTTACGAGCAGTACTTC CSVTVRQVGTYEQYF
TRBJ2-3 . TRBV6-1 . TGTGCCAGCAGTCCCCAAGTAAATACGCAGTATTTT CASSPQVNTQYF
TRBJ1-4 TRBD1 TRBV5-1 few TGCGCCAGCAGCCCAGGGGGGTTCCCTGAAAAACTGTTTTTT CASSPGGFPEKLFF
TRBJ1-3 . TRBV12-3/TRBV12-4 many TGTGCCAGCATTCCACGTGGGGGCATTACCGGAAACACCATATATTTT CASIPRGGITGNTIYF
TRBJ2-7 . TRBV7-2 few TGTGCCAGCAGTTTGAGGGGAGTCCGCGGTAACGAGCAGTACTTC CASSLRGVRGNEQYF
TRBJ2-1 . TRBV11-2 few TGTGCCAGCAGCTTAGATAGGGGGGTCGGGCAGTTCTTC CASSLDRGVGQFF
TRBJ1-1 . TRBV10-3 few TGTGCCATCAGTGTTGCAGGGAAAGACACTGAAGCTTTCTTT CAISVAGKDTEAFF
TRBJ2-7 TRBD1 TRBV7-9 . TGTGCCAGCAGCGGCCCGGGACAGGCCTGGGACGAGCAGTACTTC CASSGPGQAWDEQYF
TRBJ1-1 . TRBV15 . TGTGCCACCAGCAGAGATGGAGGGTGGACTGAAGCTTTCTTT CATSRDGGWTEAFF
TRBJ2-5 TRBD2 TRBV9 once TGTGCCAGCAGCACCTTAGGGACTAACCAAGAGACCCAGTACTTC CASSTLGTNQETQYF
TRBJ1-1 TRBD1 TRBV29-1 . TGCAGCGTTAATCGACAGGGGGGTTTGAACACTGAAGCTTTCTTT CSVNRQGGLNTEAFF
TRBJ2-2 TRBD1 TRBV6-1 . TGTGCCAGCAGAATATCCGGGACAGGGAGGAAGACCGGGGAGCTGTTTTTT CASRISGTGRKTGELFF
TRBJ1-1 . TRBV20-1 . TGCAGTGCTTTTACAAGTGACTCCTTTAACACTGAAGCTTTCTTT CSAFTSDSFNTEAFF
TRBJ2-2 . TRBV5-1 . TGCGCCAGCAGCTTGGGCCTAGAAGGGACCGGGGAGCTGTTTTTT CASSLGLEGTGELFF
TRBJ2-2 . TRBV19 . TGTGCCAGTACCCCTGTGGGGACCGGGGAGCTGTTTTTT CASTPVGTGELFF
TRBJ2-1 TRBD2 TRBV5-1 . TGCGCCACCCGGGAGCGGGGAGACTTCTACAATGAGCAGTTCTTC CATRERGDFYNEQFF
TRBJ1-2 . TRBV7-9 many TGTGCCAGCAGCCTCTCGGACCGAGACATCTATGGCTACACCTTC CASSLSDRDIYGYTF
TRBJ2-2 TRBD2 TRBV27 . TGTGCCAGCAGCTGGACTAGCGGTAACACCGGGGAGCTGTTTTTT CASSWTSGNTGELFF
TRBJ1-1 TRBD1 TRBV20-1 . TGCAGTGCTGGAATGACCGGGACAGCTCTCACTGAAGCTTTCTTT CSAGMTGTALTEAFF
TRBJ2-7 . TRBV9 . TGTGCCAGCAGTTTACAGGGTGAATCCTACGAGCAGTACTTC CASSLQGESYEQYF
TRBJ1-5 TRBD1 TRBV20-1 few TGCAGTGCCACTCGGGACAGGGAGGGTCAGCCCCAGCATTTT CSATRDREGQPQHF
TRBJ1-4 . TRBV12-3/TRBV12-4 . TGTGCCAGCAGTCCTCAATATGCAACTAATGAAAAACTGTTTTTT CASSPQYATNEKLFF
TRBJ1-3 TRBD1 TRBV2 . TGTGCCAGCAGGGGGACAGGGCCGCTTGGAAACACCATATATTTT CASRGTGPLGNTIYF
TRBJ2-3 . TRBV11-2 . TGTGCCAGCAGCTTAGGAGGCACAGGGACCTATACGCAGTATTTT CASSLGGTGTYTQYF
TRBJ1-6 . TRBV18 . TGTGCCAGCTCACTCCGGGACCAAAATTCACCCCTCCACTTT CASSLRDQNSPLHF
TRBJ1-2 . TRBV6-1 . TGTGCCAGCAGTGTGGCAGGCGCCTATGGCTACACCTTC CASSVAGAYGYTF
TRBJ2-1 . TRBV20-1 few TGCAGTGCCCATGGTGGCTCCTACAATGAGCAGTTCTTC CSAHGGSYNEQFF
TRBJ1-5 . TRBV28 few TGTGCCAGCAATACAGGGAGCGCTCAGCCCCAGCATTTT CASNTGSAQPQHF